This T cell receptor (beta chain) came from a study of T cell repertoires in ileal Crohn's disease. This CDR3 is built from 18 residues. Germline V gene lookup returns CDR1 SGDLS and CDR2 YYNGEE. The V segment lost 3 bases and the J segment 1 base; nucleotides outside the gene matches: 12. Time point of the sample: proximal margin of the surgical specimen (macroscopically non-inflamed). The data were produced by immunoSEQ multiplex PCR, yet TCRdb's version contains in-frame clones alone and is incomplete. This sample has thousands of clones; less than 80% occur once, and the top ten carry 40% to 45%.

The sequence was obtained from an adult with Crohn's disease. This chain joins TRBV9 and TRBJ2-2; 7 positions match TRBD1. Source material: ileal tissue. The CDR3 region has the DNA TGTGCCAGCAGCGGCAGGGGGATGGCGGGTTGGAACACCGGGGAGCTGTTTTTT. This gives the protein CASSGRGMAGWNTGELFF.